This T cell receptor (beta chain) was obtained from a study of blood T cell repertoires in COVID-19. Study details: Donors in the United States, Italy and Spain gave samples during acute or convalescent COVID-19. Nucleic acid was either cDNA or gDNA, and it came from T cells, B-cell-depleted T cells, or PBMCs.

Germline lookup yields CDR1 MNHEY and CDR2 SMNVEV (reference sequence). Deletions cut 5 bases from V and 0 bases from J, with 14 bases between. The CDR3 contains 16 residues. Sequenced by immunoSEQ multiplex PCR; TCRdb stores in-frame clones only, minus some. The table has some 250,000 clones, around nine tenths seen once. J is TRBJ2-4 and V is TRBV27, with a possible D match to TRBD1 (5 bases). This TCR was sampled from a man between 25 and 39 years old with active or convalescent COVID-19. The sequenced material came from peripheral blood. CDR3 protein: CASSPIDRLAKNIQYF. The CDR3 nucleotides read TGTGCCAGCAGTCCAATAGACAGATTAGCCAAAAACATTCAGTACTTC.